The next 3 T cell receptor beta chains were all read from a single sample in a study of shared clonotypes between healthy human individuals. Using immunoSEQ multiplex PCR, the repertoire was profiled, and TCRdb retains in-frame clones only, with some absent. The repertoire holds hundreds of thousands of clones, with 92% as singletons. CD8 cells classed as naive were CD45RO-negative and positively selected for CCR7, excluding terminally differentiated effector memory CD45RA+ cells. Input material: naive CD8+ T cells sorted from blood. Receptor source: a man between 25 and 39 years old in good health.

V is TRBV4-1 and J is TRBJ2-1; D perhaps matches TRBD2 (5 bases). The CDR3 is 17 amino acids. V lost 0 bases and J 4 bases, leaving 16 bases between the germline ends. The germline CDR1 and CDR2 sequences are MGHRA and YSYEKL. The CDR3 sequence: CASSQDPPGGRYNEQFF. In nucleotides, the CDR3 is TGCGCCAGCAGCCAAGATCCCCCGGGTGGGAGATACAATGAGCAGTTCTTC.

The chain links TRBV2 to TRBJ2-5; 9 nucleotides match TRBD1. CDR1 and CDR2 from the germline V gene are SNHLY and FYNNEI. V lost 1 base, J lost 5 bases, and 5 bases stayed unmatched. The CDR3 totals 15 residues. In DNA, the CDR3 is TGTGCCAGCAGTGAAGGACAGGGGGGGACGGAGACCCAGTACTTC. It specifies CASSEGQGGTETQYF.

This clone has a single count. The V and J genes are TRBV29-1 and TRBJ2-4, with D tentatively TRBD2 (5 bases). The V and J ends lost 7 bases and 0 bases respectively, with 10 bases between them. Looked up from germline, CDR1 is SQVTM and CDR2 is ANQGSEA. The CDR3 is 13 amino acids. Written as DNA, the CDR3 is TGCAGCGCGCTCGGGGTAGCCAAAAACATTCAGTACTTC. It is translated as CSALGVAKNIQYF.